The 18 T cell receptor beta chains below were found in one sample sequenced in a study of blood T cell repertoires in COVID-19 (dated by TCRdb to about 2020). The library relied on the immunoSEQ multiplex PCR assay. Sourced from immuneACCESS, this table was stored by TCRdb with only in-frame sequences that have V and J called. A share of the clones is absent; for the studies checked, an unresolved V gene accounts for under half, and the remainder has no known explanation. In this sample the table shows 55,000 to 70,000 clones, roughly 80% of which occur a single time. The ten most abundant clones make up 3% to 3.5% of the sample. Sequencing was done on a sample of peripheral blood. These receptors were collected from a man in his sixties with acute or convalescent COVID-19.

The chain is built from TRBV19 and TRBJ1-2, with 10 bases matching TRBD1. Germline V gene data show CDR1 as LNHDA and CDR2 as SQIVND (reference sequence). CDR3 size: 16 residues. The junction had 9 bases not matched to a gene; V was cut back by 5 bases and J by 3 bases. In DNA form, the CDR3 reads TGTGCCAGTAGTGTTATCGGGACAGGGGTCGACTATGGCTACACCTTC. As protein: CASSVIGTGVDYGYTF.

The chain couples TRBV7-2 to TRBJ2-3; TRBD1 matches 7 bases. This CDR3 comprises 16 residues. Per germline, CDR1 SGHTA and CDR2 FQGNSA. J lost 2 bases, V lost 0 bases, and 5 bases had no gene match. The CDR3 region is CASSLARDRYTDTQYF. CDR3 DNA sequence: TGTGCCAGCAGCTTAGCCCGGGACAGATACACAGATACGCAGTATTTT.

This clone was recorded only once. CDR3 in amino acids: CASSFAEAFF. The CDR3, as DNA: TGTGCCAGCAGCTTCGCTGAAGCTTTCTTT. This chain joins TRBV11-2 and TRBJ1-1; D not certain. The V gene's germline CDR1 is SGHAT and CDR2 FQNNGV. V was cut by 3 bases and J by 6 bases, with 2 bases left in between. CDR3 size: 10 residues.

The V call is TRBV11-2, the J call TRBJ1-1, with D uncertain. Trimming removed 1 base from V and 1 base from J, with 4 bases in between. The germline CDR1 and CDR2 sequences are SGHAT and FQNNGV. The CDR3 spans 13 residues. The CDR3 region is CASSLGRNTEAFF. CDR3 DNA: TGTGCCAGCAGCTTAGGCAGGAACACTGAAGCTTTCTTT. Supplemented by reference TRBV11-2 and TRBJ1-1, the full variable domain reads EAGVAQSPRYKIIEKRQSVAFWCNPISGHATLYWYQQILGQGPKLLIQFQNNGVVDDSQLPKDRFSAERLKGVDSTLKIQPAKLEDSAVYLCASSLGRNTEAFFGQGTRLTVV.

The chain couples TRBV5-1 to TRBJ1-1; D unresolved. Trimming left V 2 bases short and J 1 base short, with 6 bases between. This CDR3 has 13 residues. Germline CDR1 SGHRS, CDR2 YFSETQ. The CDR3 reads CASSLQPNTEAFF. The CDR3 DNA follows: TGCGCCAGCAGCTTACAGCCGAACACTGAAGCTTTCTTT.

This clone was recorded a few times. The V gene is TRBV9, the J gene TRBJ2-5, with 7 nucleotides matching TRBD1. The CDR3 loop spans 13 amino acids. J was trimmed by 5 bases and V by 5 bases; bases with no gene match: 6. Looked up from germline, CDR1 is SGDLS and CDR2 is YYNGEE. In DNA form, the CDR3 reads TGTGCCAGCAGTGAGGGGGCTGGGGAGACCCAGTACTTC. This codes for CASSEGAGETQYF.

The V gene is TRBV18, the J gene TRBJ2-3, with 11 bases that match TRBD2. V lost 5 bases to trimming and J lost 2 bases; unmatched junction nucleotides: 6. CDR1 and CDR2 (germline): KGHSH, LQKENI. The length of the CDR3 is 16 residues. CDR3: CASSSGSGGATDTQYF. CDR3 DNA sequence: TGTGCCAGCTCATCCGGTAGCGGGGGGGCCACAGATACGCAGTATTTT.

This clone was counted once. The V and J genes are TRBV7-3 and TRBJ2-6; no firm D call. This CDR3 spans 12 amino acids. In germline, CDR1 is SGHTA, CDR2 FQGTGA. V dropped 5 bases and J dropped 8 bases, with 7 bases sitting between them. DNA for the CDR3: TGTGCCAGCAGCCGCGCCCCCAACGTCCTGACTTTC. It codes for CASSRAPNVLTF.

J is TRBJ2-7 and V is TRBV29-1; 7 bases agree with TRBD1. The CDR3 consists of 13 residues. Germline loops: CDR1 SQVTM, CDR2 ANQGSEA. V dropped 6 bases and J dropped 4; count of bases not matched to a gene: 9. As DNA, the CDR3 is TGCAGCGTCCGGACAGGCGACAGGTACGAGCAGTACTTC. It is translated as CSVRTGDRYEQYF.

The rearrangement uses TRBV18 and TRBJ2-2; TRBD1 matches at 10 bases. With 8 bases clipped from V and 7 bases from J, the junction kept 13 bases outside the gene matches. This CDR3 region has 16 residues. CDR1 and CDR2 from the germline V gene are KGHSH and LQKENI. CDR3 nucleotides: TGTGCCAGCGCCCCGGGACAGGGGATTTTCGGCGGGGAGCTGTTTTTT. Protein sequence: CASAPGQGIFGGELFF.

The chain combines TRBV18 with TRBJ1-5, with D hard to call. V shed 1 base and J shed 0 bases, with 4 bases lying between them. Germline CDR1 and CDR2: KGHSH and LQKENI. The CDR3 has 14 residues. DNA for the CDR3: TGTGCCAGCTCACCACTGGCTAGCAATCAGCCCCAGCATTTT. It translates to CASSPLASNQPQHF.

V gene TRBV1 combines with J gene TRBJ2-4; TRBD2, the D gene given by the table, was not confirmed from the DNA. TRBV1 is classified as a pseudogene. The CDR3 is 18 amino acids. CDR3 loop: CTSSQVPKVAGGMNIQYF. CDR3 nucleotides: TGCACCAGCAGCCAAGTCCCGAAGGTAGCGGGGGGGATGAACATTCAGTACTTC.

J is TRBJ1-2 and V is TRBV7-8; 11 bases line up with TRBD1. Germline-derived CDR1 and CDR2 are SGHVS and FQNEAQ. Trimming removed 4 bases from V and 8 bases from J; junction bases left unmatched: 9. CDR3 length: 15 residues. The CDR3 DNA reads TGTGCCAGCAGCTCCCGGGACAGGGGGATGCGGGGCTACACCTTC. Translated, it gives CASSSRDRGMRGYTF.

The CDR3 bases are TGTGCCAGCAGCTTGGTAGCAGGGGAGGGGTACGAGCAGTACTTC. This gives the protein CASSLVAGEGYEQYF. The chain combines TRBV5-5 with TRBJ2-7, with D tentatively TRBD2 (7 bases). This CDR3 spans 15 amino acids. Trimming took off 0 bases at V and 4 bases at J, with 14 bases between the two ends. CDR1 SGHKS and CDR2 YYEKEE come from the germline V gene (reference sequence). The complete variable domain, with remaining parts taken from reference TRBV5-5 and TRBJ2-7, reads DAGVTQSPTHLIKTRGQQVTLRCSPISGHKSVSWYQQVLGQGPQFIFQYYEKEERGRGNFPDRFSARQFPNYSSELNVNALLLGDSALYLCASSLVAGEGYEQYFGPGTRLTVT.

In regard to this clone: Mismatch with germline at one junction end may stem from a read error. V and J are TRBV27 and TRBJ2-6; maybe TRBD1 (6 bases). CDR3 length: 19 amino acids. Germline CDR1 is MNHEY and CDR2 is SMNVEV (reference sequence). The CDR3 reads CASSLLYPGHSSGANVLTF. The DNA of the CDR3 is TGTGCCAGCAGCTTATTATATCCGGGACATTCCTCTGGGGCCAACGTCCTGACTTTC.

The chain links TRBV18 to TRBJ2-5; D gene unclear. The CDR3 runs 14 residues. The germline gives CDR1 KGHSH, CDR2 LQKENI. V lost 2 bases, J lost 5 bases, and 12 bases lay in between. In DNA form, the CDR3 reads TGTGCCAGCTCACCAGGGCCCCTTACGGAGACCCAGTACTTC. It codes for CASSPGPLTETQYF. The whole variable domain, filled in from reference TRBV18 and TRBJ2-5, reads NAGVMQNPRHLVRRRGQEARLRCSPMKGHSHVYWYRQLPEEGLKFMVYLQKENIIDESGMPKERFSAEFPKEGPSILRIQQVVRGDSAAYFCASSPGPLTETQYFGPGTRLLVL.

The chain links TRBV19 to TRBJ1-2, with D perhaps matching TRBD1 (5 bases). The CDR3 covers 15 residues. The V gene's germline CDR1 is LNHDA and CDR2 SQIVND (reference sequence). Trimming cost V 2 bases and J 2 bases, with 12 bases left between them. The CDR3 nucleotides read TGTGCCAGTAGTATACTAGGTTCAGGGAACTATGGCTACACCTTC. Translated: CASSILGSGNYGYTF.

J is TRBJ2-1 and V is TRBV5-1; TRBD2 agrees at 7 bases. Germline loops: CDR1 SGHRS, CDR2 YFSETQ. This CDR3 has 14 amino acids. Losses at the gene ends were 6 bases for V and 5 bases for J; bases not matched to a gene: 8. The DNA of the CDR3 is TGCGCCAGCACCACCTTTGGGAGGGACAATGAGCAGTTCTTC. Translation gives CASTTFGRDNEQFF.